This T cell receptor beta chain was captured in a study of cytomegalovirus exposure and HLA in healthy donors (dated by TCRdb to 2016 to 2017). A note on the overall study: In an earlier analysis of around 540 of the donors, about 260 Gb of sequence data and just under 120 million unique TCR beta sequences from about 179 million T cells were reported. An early release that covered several hundred HLA-typed donors contained approximately 320 gigabases of sequencing data and approximately 85 million unique TCR sequences. Of the roughly 390 genotyped donors, less than 85% were placed in the genetic ancestry cluster associated with self-reported Caucasian donors. The aim of the study was to test whether cataloging public T cell receptors could identify signatures of past pathogen exposure. Using immunosequencing, the study profiled T cell repertoires from 500 to 800 subjects and related those repertoires to cytomegalovirus serostatus. Besides the first cohort of about 730 subjects, a separate validation cohort made up of 120 different subjects was used. High-throughput TCR immunosequencing, statistical association of individual TCRs with disease status, and machine learning were combined to predict cytomegalovirus infection status. A later analysis re-examined previously published TCR beta repertoires from more than 550 donors and added high-resolution HLA genotyping to investigate patterns of TCR occurrence. The later analysis used no new phenotypic data to find candidate immune exposures, relying instead on TCR beta sequences and their occurrence across donors. An earlier analysis of nearly 600 of the donors applied high-throughput TCR beta sequencing to assess whether each TCR beta V gene segment acted as functional or pseudogenic. Donor age, sex, ethnicity and CMV serostatus were compiled alongside the repertoire data. Genome-wide SNP genotypes for about 65% of the roughly 670 donors were used in a later genetic analysis, which treated that subset as a discovery cohort. Every discovery cohort repertoire had been produced on one sequencing platform. Both class I and class II loci were covered by HLA typing, at four-digit resolution. Typing coverage differed by locus: A, B, C, DRB1 and DQB1 were typed in about 620-640 donors, DQA1 in about 560, DPA1 in some 570, and DPB1 in 400 to 490. A few DR-DQ haplotypes were handled as single units for association and clustering because linkage in the cohort was strong. On average, over 200,000 unique TCR beta nucleotide sequences were sequenced per donor among 300 to 500 genotyped donors of the cohort, with around 19% of those sequences being non-productive. What the work shows at the level of the full study, not this receptor alone: In a later genetic analysis, a missense DCLRE1C variant was associated with V-gene and J-gene trimming of TCR beta chains, and the association was replicated in an independent cohort. In vitro tests confirmed that a few of the cytomegalovirus-associated TCR beta chains recognize cytomegalovirus antigens. The study gave a list of 150 to 200 TCR beta chains associated with cytomegalovirus. In a later analysis, several top co-occurrence clusters were reported to appear linked to parvovirus B19, influenza, CMV and Epstein-Barr virus. In an earlier analysis of a few hundred of the donors, most TCR beta V segments were observed in productive rearrangements about 90% or about 30% of the time, broadly matching IMGT annotations. Most TCR sequences were observed very rarely across donors, whereas some public TCRs were present in many individuals. The 87-base-pair reads could not distinguish some IMGT-functional V segments, including TRBV6-2 and TRBV6-3, so those segments were excluded. Correlated functional status among segregating V segments might reflect linkage disequilibrium, but an unknown experimental factor could not be ruled out. Most CMV-associated TCR beta chains appeared to be HLA-restricted in a later analysis, and the HLA associations seemed to be driven largely by CMV exposure. In a later analysis, 15,000 to 20,000 TCR beta sequences were associated with specific HLA alleles at a false discovery rate of 0.05. When HLA alleles, especially DR and DQ, strongly co-occurred, attributing TCR associations to individual alleles was difficult. Presence/absence analyses assumed roughly uniform sequencing depth across donors, an assumption that may not hold. CMV serostatus was the only immune exposure information available for the cohort. The earlier analysis of a few hundred of the donors excluded some 16 rarely observed V segments, including chromosome 9 orphons, because counts were too low. A cluster of highly shared sequence variants was judged likely to represent a technical artifact of the sequencing pipeline. A further reported finding was that TCR beta sequences accurately predicted the HLA-A and HLA-B alleles for most subjects in the first cohort. In a later analysis, the rate of TCR association differed among HLA loci, with DRB1 alleles having the most associated TCRs and HLA-C alleles having the fewest. According to a later genetic analysis, donors in an Asian-associated ancestry cluster had fewer N-insertions in productive TCRs than the approximately 670-donor mean. In a later analysis, HLA-associated TCR beta chains showed more clonal expansion and lower generation probabilities than non-associated chains that were equally common. This cohort had only TCR beta chains sequenced, and the lack of alpha or paired-chain data limited which features could be detected. The classifier was reported to diagnose cytomegalovirus status with high specificity and sensitivity in both the original cohort and the validation cohort. Because HLA typing was missing for some donors at each locus, association tests included only the typed subset. It was suggested by the authors that the approach could potentially be generalized to other disease states and immunological phenotypes.

Regarding this clone: Its recognized antigen is unknown. No much larger clone is present one base from it, and per-base qualities are unavailable.

In total, more than 500 healthy bone marrow donors made up the cohort. At the time of sampling, every cohort member was nominally healthy, though immune exposures that went unrecorded were likely present. The donor was CMV seronegative and was included in the group of a few hundred seronegative cohort members. A peripheral blood sample was provided by each donor, and peripheral blood mononuclear cells were used for TCR beta sequencing. Genomic DNA extraction from the blood cell samples was performed with the Qiagen DNeasy Blood Extraction Kit. In the germline V gene, CDR1 corresponds to KGHSH and CDR2 to LQKENI. V loses 3 bases, J loses 3 bases, and the germline ends lie 9 bases apart. Reading from cysteine to phenylalanine, the CDR3 counts 13 amino acids. Of all the DNA, just the CDR3 is kept, 39 bases in frame from base 1. Libraries were made using the immunoSEQ multiplex PCR assay. The multiplex PCR relied on a mix of 60 forward primers for TCR Vbeta segments and 13 reverse primers for TCR Jbeta segments. Amplification of the CDR3 region of rearranged TCR beta genes was performed with a multiplex PCR assay on genomic DNA. The Illumina HiSeq System was used to sequence the amplified TCR beta libraries as 87-base-pair reads. The published analysis was carried out like this. Across the 600 to 700 repertoires, a later analysis counted roughly 77 million unique TCR beta chains, about 10 million of which were shared by at least two donors. A nearest-neighbor algorithm error-corrected the raw reads and collapsed the reads into unique sequences, merging closely related sequences to remove PCR and sequencing errors. Alignment of CDR3 sequences to IMGT reference sequences was used to assign V, D and J gene segments. For a sequence to be retained, a match of at least six nucleotides to both a V gene segment and a J gene segment was required. Rearrangements were called productive when the CDR3 lacked stop codons and stayed in frame with V and J; all others were non-productive. Following IMGT convention, CDR3 was defined as the stretch from the second conserved V-encoded cysteine up to the conserved J-encoded phenylalanine. The earlier analysis of approximately 500 of the donors excluded sequences that lacked an unambiguous match to a single V gene segment. In an earlier analysis of 587 of the donors, V segments were called functional above 56.7% productive rearrangements and were called segregating when the between-donor standard deviation exceeded 5%. To diagnose cytomegalovirus status from the catalog of TCR beta chain sequences, a statistical classification framework was built. V and J gene assignment, in a later analysis, came from comparing TCR nucleotide sequences with IMGT/GENE-DB human TR gene sequences. Using the TCRdist pipeline, a later analysis assigned CDR3 sequences along with most-parsimonious VDJ recombination scenarios. In a later analysis, every TCR beta chain was defined by the combination of its CDR3 amino acid sequence and its V-gene family, and reads without a unique V-gene family were dropped. As a way to deal with suspected cross-contamination and a sequencing artifact, a later analysis dropped nearly 600 nucleotide sequences that were highly shared and had low generation probability. In a later analysis, a clonal expansion index was calculated for each public chain from normalized within-repertoire ranks of inferred template counts. In a later analysis, generation probabilities were computed with a VDJ recombination model fitted to out-of-frame rearrangements, and the resulting probabilities were checked against IGoR. Hypergeometric tests were used in a later analysis to score TCR-TCR, TCR-HLA and TCR-CMV co-occurrence, with a repertoire-size bias correction applied to the TCR pairs. To estimate false discovery rates, a later analysis permuted the HLA or CMV assignments 20 times. In a later analysis, co-occurring TCRs were grouped with DBSCAN, and TCRdist sequence similarity was added when clustering was performed within HLA-allele-positive subsets. Repertoires with fewer than 30,000 or more than 120,000 public chains, plus five repertoires with anomalous nucleotide sharing, were excluded from co-occurrence clustering. What TCRdb holds here is the immuneACCESS table cut down to in-frame rearrangements. Part of the clones is not present; checked against another copy, under half of the missing clones reflect an unresolved V gene, and the others are unexplained. D and trimming were read from the DNA, whereas the V and J calls and clone size are those reported in that table. The sample contains about 69,000 clones, approximately 72% of them found a single time. Approximately 9.9% of the sample rests with the top ten.

The rearrangement combines TRBV18 with TRBJ2-7, and possibly TRBD1, on 6 matching bases. The material sequenced was PBMCs. This TCR derives from a young woman in good health and CMV-seronegative. The bases read TGTGCCAGCTCACCCCGGGACAACTACGAGCAGTACTTC. This encodes CASSPRDNYEQYF.